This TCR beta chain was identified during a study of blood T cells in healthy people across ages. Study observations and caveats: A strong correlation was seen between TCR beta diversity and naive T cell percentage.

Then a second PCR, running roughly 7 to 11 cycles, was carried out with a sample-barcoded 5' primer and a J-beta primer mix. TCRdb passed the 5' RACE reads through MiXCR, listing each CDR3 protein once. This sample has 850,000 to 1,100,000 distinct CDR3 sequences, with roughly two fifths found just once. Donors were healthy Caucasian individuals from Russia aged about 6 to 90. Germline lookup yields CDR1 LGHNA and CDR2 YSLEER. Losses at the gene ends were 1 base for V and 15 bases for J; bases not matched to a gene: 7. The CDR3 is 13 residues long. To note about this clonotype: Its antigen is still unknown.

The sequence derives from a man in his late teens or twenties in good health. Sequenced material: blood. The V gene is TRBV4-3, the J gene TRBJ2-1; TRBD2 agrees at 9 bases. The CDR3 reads CASSQVLAGFVFF. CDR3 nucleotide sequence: TGCGCCAGCAGCCAAGTCCTAGCGGGGTTCGTGTTCTTC.